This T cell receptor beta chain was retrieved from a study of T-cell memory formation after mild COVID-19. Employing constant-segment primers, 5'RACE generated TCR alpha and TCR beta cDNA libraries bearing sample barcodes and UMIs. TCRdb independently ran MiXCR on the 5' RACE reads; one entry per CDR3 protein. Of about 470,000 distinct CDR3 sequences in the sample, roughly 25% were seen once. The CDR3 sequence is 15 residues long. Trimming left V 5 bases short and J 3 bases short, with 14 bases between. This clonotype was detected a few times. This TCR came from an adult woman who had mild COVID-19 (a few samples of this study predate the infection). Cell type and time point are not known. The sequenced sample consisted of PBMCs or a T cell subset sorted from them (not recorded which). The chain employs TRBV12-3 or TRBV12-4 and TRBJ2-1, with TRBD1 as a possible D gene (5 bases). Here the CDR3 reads CASSHPRDSYNEQFF. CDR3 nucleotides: TGTGCCAGCAGTCACCCCAGAGACAGCTACAATGAGCAGTTCTTC.